These 11 T cell receptor beta chains were all obtained from the same sample, sequenced in a study of blood T cell repertoires in COVID-19. Assay: immunoSEQ multiplex PCR; the TCRdb copy retains only in-frame clones and omits some. The repertoire includes about 50,000 clones, roughly 90% of them detected once, and roughly 2% sits in the top ten. The sample comprised peripheral blood. Receptors originate from a human donor in a cohort sampled during active COVID-19.

This chain connects TRBV5-1 to TRBJ2-2; D uncertain. Germline V gene lookup returns CDR1 SGHRS and CDR2 YFSETQ. Trimming cost V 0 bases and J 6 bases, with 9 bases left between them. The CDR3 extends over 14 amino acids. The CDR3 nucleotides read TGCGCCAGCAGCTTGGCAGCGAGCGCCGGGGAGCTGTTTTTT. Residues: CASSLAASAGELFF.

The chain employs TRBV18 and TRBJ2-1, with D possibly being TRBD2 (5 bases). CDR1 and CDR2 (germline): KGHSH, LQKENI. Trimming removed 3 bases from V and 9 bases from J, with 24 bases in between. The CDR3 covers 17 residues. This CDR3 is CASSPSGSSGVVGEQFF. CDR3 DNA sequence: TGTGCCAGCTCACCCTCGGGGTCGAGCGGCGTGGTGGGTGAGCAGTTCTTC.

CDR3 coding DNA: TGTGCCAGCCGGCGGGGACTAGCGGGAGTCTACAATGAGCAGTTCTTC. Translated: CASRRGLAGVYNEQFF. The chain recombines TRBV28 with TRBJ2-1; 14 bases fit TRBD2. Per the germline V gene, CDR1 is MDHEN and CDR2 is SYDVKM. V was pared by 8 bases and J by 3 bases, with 6 bases of the junction left unmatched. This CDR3 is built from 16 residues.

The V call is TRBV6-4, the J call TRBJ1-1; 10 bases are shared with TRBD1. Germline V CDR1 and CDR2: MRHNA, SNTAGT. The junction had 22 bases not matched to a gene; V was cut back by 2 bases and J by 10 bases. The CDR3 spans 19 residues. The CDR3 region is CASSDTTGQGISPIGGAFF. Written as DNA, the CDR3 is TGTGCCAGCAGTGACACCACGGGACAGGGGATTTCGCCCATCGGGGGAGCTTTCTTT.

This chain connects TRBV6-5 to TRBJ2-7; TRBD1 might be the D (6 bases). This CDR3 region has 14 residues. Germline values: CDR1 MNHEY, CDR2 SVGAGI. Trimming cost V 6 bases and J 6 bases, with 18 bases left between them. The CDR3 spells CASSYNGQRGEQYF. CDR3 in DNA: TGTGCCAGCAGCTATAACGGACAGCGAGGCGAGCAGTACTTC.

This clone was seen once. The chain recombines TRBV7-9 with TRBJ2-7, with D perhaps TRBD2 (5 bases). V lost 4 bases and J 10 bases, leaving 14 bases between the germline ends. Germline V gives CDR1 SEHNR, CDR2 FQNEAQ (reference sequence). This CDR3 region has 12 residues. CDR3 DNA: TGTGCCAGCAGCTCACGGACGGACTCACAGTACTTC. This sequence encodes CASSSRTDSQYF.

The chain carries TRBV30 and TRBJ2-7; D remains unclear. Germline V gives CDR1 GTSNPN, CDR2 SVGIG (reference sequence). This CDR3 contains 11 residues. Trimming left V 2 bases short and J 7 bases short, with 9 bases between. CDR3 coding DNA: TGTGCCTGGAGTCCCAGGATGGAGCAGTACTTC. This encodes CAWSPRMEQYF.

The chain has TRBV7-3 and TRBJ1-2; D unclear. This CDR3 is built from 14 residues. The V and J ends lost 2 bases and 6 bases respectively, with 13 bases between them. Germline CDR1 reads SGHTA; CDR2 reads FQGTGA. CDR3 nucleotide sequence: TGTGCCAGCAGCTTATTTCCGGGGTTCGATGGCTACACCTTC. This gives the protein CASSLFPGFDGYTF.

This clone was seen more than once but under ten times. This chain uses TRBV11-3 with TRBJ2-5, with D possibly matching TRBD1 (5 bases). Germline V gene sequence: CDR1 SGHNT, CDR2 YENEEA. CDR3 length equals 15 residues. V lost 3 bases to trimming and J lost 2 bases, with 13 bases between them. The CDR3 is CASSFGTGFQETQYF. DNA of the CDR3: TGTGCCAGCAGCTTTGGTACAGGATTTCAAGAGACCCAGTACTTC.

The chain couples TRBV29-1 to TRBJ2-1; maybe TRBD2 (6 bases). This CDR3 has 16 amino acids. Germline CDR1 SQVTM, CDR2 ANQGSEA. Deletions cut 0 bases from V and 0 bases from J, with 12 bases between. In DNA, the CDR3 is TGCAGCGTTGAAGATTTCAGAGCGGGCTCCTACAATGAGCAGTTCTTC. It yields the protein CSVEDFRAGSYNEQFF.

The chain carries TRBV19 and TRBJ2-5, with D possibly matching TRBD2 (7 bases). The CDR3 is 13 amino acids. Germline CDR1 is LNHDA and CDR2 is SQIVND (reference sequence). Trimming took 7 bases from V and 4 from J, leaving 13 bases between them. CDR3 nucleotide sequence: TGTGCCAGTACCTCCGGGGGGCGAGAGACCCAGTACTTC. As protein: CASTSGGRETQYF.